Shown below are 17 T cell receptor beta chains from a single sample sequenced in a study of control samples from healthy donors and cancer patients. The data were produced by immunoSEQ multiplex PCR, yet TCRdb's version contains in-frame clones alone and is incomplete. The table shows about 180,000 clones, with roughly 92% occurring only once. The sample consisted of blood. Every receptor here comes from a man aged 30 to 39 in good health.

This rearrangement joins TRBV28 to TRBJ2-7, with TRBD2 identical over 12 bases. This CDR3 has 13 amino acids. The germline gives CDR1 MDHEN, CDR2 SYDVKM. The junction had 4 bases not matched to a gene; V was cut back by 6 bases and J by 7 bases. CDR3 region: CASRRLAGDEQYF. CDR3 in DNA: TGTGCCAGCAGAAGACTAGCGGGAGATGAGCAGTACTTC.

The J gene is TRBJ1-2, the V gene TRBV7-2, with D possibly matching TRBD1 (5 bases). CDR3 length: 13 amino acids. V lost 3 bases and J lost 4, with 9 bases in between. Germline CDR1 SGHTA, CDR2 FQGNSA. The CDR3 DNA follows: TGTGCCAGCAGCTTTTTCCAGGGCTATGGCTACACCTTC. This codes for CASSFFQGYGYTF.

This sequence joins TRBV28 and TRBJ2-1, with 7 bases aligning to TRBD2. Trimming took 6 bases from V and 3 from J; bases not matched to a gene: 8. Germline CDR1 and CDR2: MDHEN and SYDVKM. The CDR3 is 15 amino acids. CDR3: CASSQGASGYNEQFF. The CDR3 coding sequence is TGTGCCAGCAGCCAAGGGGCTAGCGGCTACAATGAGCAGTTCTTC.

This clone came up once. The chain carries TRBV27 and TRBJ2-3, with TRBD2 identical over 16 bases. Trimming removed 6 bases from V and 4 bases from J; junction bases left unmatched: 10. Per germline, CDR1 MNHEY and CDR2 SMNVEV (reference sequence). The CDR3 length is 18 residues. For the CDR3, the DNA is TGTGCCAGCAGCACCGGGACTAGCGGGAGGGTTCCCGCAGATACGCAGTATTTT. Amino acids: CASSTGTSGRVPADTQYF.

This sequence joins TRBV9 and TRBJ2-7; D is perhaps TRBD1 or TRBD2 (5 bases each). CDR3 length equals 15 residues. Germline assignment: CDR1 SGDLS and CDR2 YYNGEE. The CDR3 coding sequence is TGTGCTAGCGACGAGACAGCCCCGGGTGCTGACGAGCAGTACTTC. The encoded protein is CASDETAPGADEQYF.

The rearrangement links TRBV6-2 or TRBV6-3 to TRBJ2-7; D unresolved. Germline V lookup: CDR1 MNHEY, CDR2 SVGEGT. V lost 2 bases and J lost 6, with 8 bases in between. The CDR3 runs to 12 residues. The CDR3 DNA sequence: TGTGCCAGCAGTTACACTCCTATCGAGCAGTACTTC. Amino acids: CASSYTPIEQYF.

The table lists this clone with a count of one. The gene calls are TRBV19 and TRBJ2-1, with 13 nucleotides matching TRBD2. Per germline, CDR1 LNHDA and CDR2 SQIVND (reference sequence). Trimming cost V 0 bases and J 7 bases; bases outside gene matches: 15. The CDR3 has 20 residues. The CDR3 loop reads CASSIDGYMTSGGPGNEQFF. CDR3 coding DNA: TGTGCCAGTAGTATAGATGGTTATATGACTAGCGGGGGGCCGGGGAATGAGCAGTTCTTC.

The chain couples TRBV10-3 to TRBJ2-1; no clear D. Trimming left V 5 bases short and J 0 bases short, with 8 bases between. Germline CDR1 is ENHRY and CDR2 is SYGVKD. The CDR3 runs 14 residues. CDR3 coding DNA: TGTGCCATCAGTACAGCTAGCTCCTACAATGAGCAGTTCTTC. This gives the protein CAISTASSYNEQFF.

The V call is TRBV5-1, the J call TRBJ2-2; 9 bases are a match to TRBD1. Germline V gene lookup returns CDR1 SGHRS and CDR2 YFSETQ. This CDR3 spans 14 amino acids. Losses at the gene ends were 8 bases for V and 2 bases for J; bases not matched to a gene: 4. The CDR3 is CASLDRGNTGELFF. In nucleotides, the CDR3 is TGCGCCAGTCTGGACAGGGGTAACACCGGGGAGCTGTTTTTT.

V and J are TRBV13 and TRBJ1-2; 7 positions match TRBD1. The CDR3 contains 15 residues. CDR1 is PRHDT and CDR2 is FYEKMQ in the germline V gene (reference sequence). The V segment lost 3 bases and the J segment 4 bases; nucleotides outside the gene matches: 8. The CDR3 spells CASSLRQGFSYGYTF. In DNA form, the CDR3 reads TGTGCCAGCAGCTTGAGACAGGGCTTTTCCTATGGCTACACCTTC. The full variable domain, rest sourced from reference TRBV13 and TRBJ1-2, is AAGVIQSPRHLIKEKRETATLKCYPIPRHDTVYWYQQGPGQDPQFLISFYEKMQSDKGSIPDRFSAQQFSDYHSELNMSSLELGDSALYFCASSLRQGFSYGYTFGSGTRLTVV.

The rearrangement uses TRBV14 and TRBJ1-1; weak D call: TRBD1 (5 bases). The length of the CDR3 is 13 residues. CDR1 SGHDN and CDR2 FVKESK come from the germline V gene. The ends were cut back, 4 bases at V and 5 bases at J, with 11 bases in the middle. CDR3 amino acids: CASSLGRGTEAFF. CDR3 in DNA: TGTGCCAGCAGCCTGGGACGCGGGACTGAAGCTTTCTTT. The variable domain in full, completed from reference TRBV14 and TRBJ1-1, reads EAGVTQFPSHSVIEKGQTVTLRCDPISGHDNLYWYRRVMGKEIKFLLHFVKESKQDESGMPNNRFLAERTGGTYSTLKVQPAELEDSGVYFCASSLGRGTEAFFGQGTRLTVV.

J is TRBJ1-2 and V is TRBV7-2, with 9 bases aligning to TRBD1. The J segment lost 6 bases and the V segment lost 5 bases, leaving 4 bases of the junction unmatched. In germline, CDR1 is SGHTA, CDR2 FQGNSA. The CDR3 totals 13 residues. CDR3 DNA: TGTGCCAGCAGCCGCCGGACAGGGGATGGCTACACCTTC. Amino acids: CASSRRTGDGYTF. Combining the CDR3 with reference TRBV7-2 and TRBJ1-2 gives the whole variable domain GAGVSQSPSNKVTEKGKDVELRCDPISGHTALYWYRQSLGQGLEFLIYFQGNSAPDKSGLPSDRFSAERTGGSVSTLTIQRTQQEDSAVYLCASSRRTGDGYTFGSGTRLTVV.

The V call is TRBV18, the J call TRBJ2-3, with TRBD1 identical over 9 bases. V lost 4 bases to trimming and J lost 1 base; unmatched junction nucleotides: 9. Germline CDR1 and CDR2: KGHSH and LQKENI. The CDR3 length is 17 residues. CDR3 region: CASSRPGTGIGTDTQYF. The CDR3 DNA follows: TGTGCCAGCTCACGACCCGGGACAGGGATCGGCACAGATACGCAGTATTTT.

The sample holds one count of this clone. V gene TRBV28 combines with J gene TRBJ2-7; 7 bases match TRBD2. From germline, CDR1 is MDHEN and CDR2 SYDVKM. The CDR3 sequence is 14 residues long. The V segment lost 10 bases and the J segment 0 bases; nucleotides outside the gene matches: 9. The CDR3 region has the DNA TGTGCCACCCGATTTGGCGGGAGCTCCTACGAGCAGTACTTC. Translating gives CATRFGGSSYEQYF.

This clone was seen more than once but under ten times. The gene calls are TRBV30 and TRBJ1-3, with unresolved D. The CDR3 is 11 amino acids. In germline, CDR1 is GTSNPN, CDR2 SVGIG (reference sequence). V gave up 8 bases and J gave up 7 bases, with 12 bases separating them. The CDR3 region is CAVAGRNTIYF. CDR3 bases: TGTGCCGTTGCCGGGAGGAACACCATATATTTT. Complete variable domain (other parts from reference TRBV30 and TRBJ1-3): SQTIHQWPATLVQPVGSPLSLECTVEGTSNPNLYWYRQAAGRGLQLLFYSVGIGQISSEVPQNLSASRPQDRQFILSSKKLLLSDSGFYLCAVAGRNTIYFGEGSWLTVV.

This chain uses TRBV3-1 (or the pseudogene TRBV3-2) with TRBJ1-5, with D possibly matching TRBD1 (6 bases). The length of the CDR3 is 18 residues. The V gene's germline CDR1 is LGHDT and CDR2 YNNKEL (reference sequence). The V gene lost 0 bases and the J gene lost 1 base, with 16 bases spanning the gap. The CDR3 DNA is TGTGCCAGCAGCCAAGATCGGGAGGGGGGAAGGAGCAATCAGCCCCAGCATTTT. The encoded protein is CASSQDREGGRSNQPQHF.

This clone appeared a single time. The rearrangement joins TRBV7-2 to TRBJ2-7; tentatively, D is TRBD1 or TRBD2 (5 bases each). The CDR3 covers 14 residues. The germline V gene has CDR1 SGHTA and CDR2 FQGNSA. The ends were cut back, 2 bases at V and 5 bases at J, with 13 bases in the middle. CDR3 DNA sequence: TGTGCCAGCAGCTTACGGGGCCCACCCCACGAGCAGTACTTC. Amino acids: CASSLRGPPHEQYF.